One sample yielded the 22 T cell receptor beta chains listed below, sequenced in a study of blood T cells in healthy people across ages. Together with a sample-barcoded 5' primer, a J-beta primer mix was included in a second PCR lasting roughly 7 to 11 cycles. MiXCR, applied by TCRdb to the 5' RACE reads, yields one record per CDR3 protein. Seen here are 450,000 to 700,000 distinct CDR3 sequences, 27% observed once, and the top ten hold 15% to 20%. The material sequenced was blood. These receptors all come from a woman in her 70s in good health.

J is TRBJ2-7 and V is TRBV5-1; the match to TRBD2 covers 8 bases. CDR1 and CDR2 from the germline V gene are SGHRS and YFSETQ. This CDR3 contains 14 residues. The trim removed 0 bases at V and 5 bases at J, leaving 4 bases unmatched. The CDR3 nucleotides are TGCGCCAGCAGCTTGGTTGGCGGGGGGAACGAGCAGTACTTC. Translation: CASSLVGGGNEQYF.

This chain connects TRBV7-2 to TRBJ2-7; 10 bases map to TRBD2. Germline CDR1 reads SGHTA; CDR2 reads FQGNSA. The CDR3 length is 14 residues. The V gene end was trimmed by 7 bases and the J gene end by 2 bases; junction bases not matched to a gene: 5. CDR3 in DNA: TGTGCCAGCAACCGGGGACTAGCGACCTACGAGCAGTACTTC. Translating it yields CASNRGLATYEQYF.

The chain combines TRBV20-1 with TRBJ2-5, with TRBD2 matching 7 bases. Per the germline V gene, CDR1 is DFQATT and CDR2 is SNEGSKA (reference sequence). V was clipped by 3 bases and J by 6 bases; unmatched bases: 10. The CDR3 covers 14 residues. The CDR3: CSARGGIEMQTQYF. The DNA for the CDR3 is TGCAGTGCTAGGGGGGGGATCGAAATGCAGACCCAGTACTTC.

V gene TRBV11-3 combines with J gene TRBJ2-5; D gene uncertain. V lost 4 bases and J lost 5, with 14 bases in between. The CDR3 is 14 amino acids. Per germline, CDR1 SGHNT and CDR2 YENEEA. The CDR3 DNA reads as TGTGCCAGCAGCTCCCAGTCGAAAGGGGAGACCCAGTACTTC. It is translated as CASSSQSKGETQYF.

V is TRBV7-2 and J is TRBJ2-3; no clear D gene. The CDR3 runs to 15 residues. Germline loops: CDR1 SGHTA, CDR2 FQGNSA. Trimming left V 6 bases short and J 0 bases short, with 13 bases between. In DNA form, the CDR3 reads TGTGCCAGCAGACCAACAGCTCAGAGCACAGATACGCAGTATTTT. Protein: CASRPTAQSTDTQYF. Looking up the rest from reference TRBV7-2 and TRBJ2-3 gives the full variable domain: GAGVSQSPSNKVTEKGKDVELRCDPISGHTALYWYRQSLGQGLEFLIYFQGNSAPDKSGLPSDRFSAERTGGSVSTLTIQRTQQEDSAVYLCASRPTAQSTDTQYFGPGTRLTVL.

The rearrangement links TRBV20-1 to TRBJ2-7, with D possibly called TRBD1 or TRBD2 (5 bases each). In germline, CDR1 is DFQATT, CDR2 SNEGSKA (reference sequence). CDR3 size: 13 residues. Trimming cost V 3 bases and J 2 bases, with 11 bases left between them. CDR3 residues: CSASRGGTYEQYF. As DNA, the CDR3 is TGCAGTGCTAGTCGTGGGGGAACCTACGAGCAGTACTTC.

V gene TRBV7-9 combines with J gene TRBJ1-1; the D is unclear. The V and J ends lost 5 bases and 6 bases respectively, with 10 bases between them. The CDR3 is 12 residues long. The germline gives CDR1 SEHNR, CDR2 FQNEAQ (reference sequence). CDR3 DNA: TGTGCCAGCAGCCCAGTGGACTCTGAAGCTTTCTTT. This encodes CASSPVDSEAFF.

On this clonotype itself: This clone may be a read error of a much larger clone one base away. This is likely a read error, given that the CDR3 carries no conserved phenylalanine or tryptophan at its end. The chain uses TRBV20-1 and TRBJ2-5; D not resolved. V lost 6 bases to trimming and J lost 5 bases, with 7 bases between them. The CDR3 runs to 10 residues. From germline, CDR1 is DFQATT and CDR2 SNEGSKA (reference sequence). CDR3 DNA sequence: TGCAGTGCCAGCCAGGAGACCCAGTACCTC. Its translation is CSASQETQYL.

The gene calls are TRBV5-1 and TRBJ2-3; 7 nucleotides agree with TRBD1. V lost 0 bases to trimming and J lost 0 bases; unmatched junction nucleotides: 7. This CDR3 spans 17 amino acids. The V gene's germline CDR1 is SGHRS and CDR2 YFSETQ. The CDR3 loop is CASSLARQGLSTDTQYF. CDR3 in DNA: TGCGCCAGCAGCTTGGCTCGACAGGGTCTGAGCACAGATACGCAGTATTTT. The variable domain in full, with the rest retrieved from reference TRBV5-1 and TRBJ2-3, is KAGVTQTPRYLIKTRGQQVTLSCSPISGHRSVSWYQQTPGQGLQFLFEYFSETQRNKGNFPGRFSGRQFSNSRSEMNVSTLELGDSALYLCASSLARQGLSTDTQYFGPGTRLTVL.

About this clonotype itself: A much larger clonotype is one base distant, so this may be a read error. The chain links TRBV14 to TRBJ1-3; D gene uncertain. The CDR3 spans 13 residues. Trimming stripped 3 bases from V and 2 bases from J, with 5 bases between. CDR1 is SGHDN, CDR2 FVKESK, per germline. The CDR3 region is CASSHGAGNTIYF. CDR3 DNA: TGTGCCAGCAGCCACGGGGCTGGAAACACCATATATTTT.

CDR3 DNA sequence: TGCAGTGCTAGAGCCCGGGACAGGGGAGTCTATGGCTACACCTTC. Amino acids: CSARARDRGVYGYTF. The chain couples TRBV20-1 to TRBJ1-2; TRBD1 matches at 10 bases. This CDR3 has 15 residues. Unmatched junction bases numbered 6, after V lost 1 base and J lost 4 bases. Germline CDR1 DFQATT, CDR2 SNEGSKA (reference sequence).

This clonotype was counted at least ten times. The V and J genes are TRBV7-2 and TRBJ2-1; 8 bases are a match to TRBD2. Trimming removed 5 bases from V and 7 bases from J; junction bases left unmatched: 7. Germline V gene sequence: CDR1 SGHTA, CDR2 FQGNSA. This CDR3 is built from 14 residues. CDR3 loop: CASSPAGTRNEQFF. CDR3 coding DNA: TGTGCCAGCAGCCCCGCCGGGACTAGGAATGAGCAGTTCTTC.

This clonotype was found a few times. The rearrangement joins TRBV7-2 to TRBJ1-2; D gene unclear. The CDR3 extends over 13 amino acids. V was shortened by 1 base and J by 4 bases, with 7 bases between the two germline ends. The germline CDR1 and CDR2 sequences are SGHTA and FQGNSA. CDR3: CASSLVRSYGYTF. The CDR3 region has the DNA TGTGCCAGCAGCTTAGTCAGGAGCTATGGCTACACCTTC.

This clonotype occurred a few times. The chain links TRBV4-3 to TRBJ2-6; D is unresolved. Deletions cut 1 base from V and 0 bases from J, with 7 bases between. Germline loops: CDR1 LGHNA, CDR2 YSLEER. This CDR3 spans 16 amino acids. The CDR3 nucleotides are TGCGCCAGCAGCCAAGGGGCAGTCTCTGGGGCCAACGTCCTGACTTTC. It is translated as CASSQGAVSGANVLTF.

The chain is built from TRBV6-2 or TRBV6-3 and TRBJ2-2; tentatively, D is TRBD1 (6 bases). This CDR3 region has 14 residues. CDR1 and CDR2 (germline): MNHEY, SVGEGT. With 7 bases removed from V and 6 bases from J, the gap between germline ends came to 15 bases. CDR3 protein: CASNRPQGPGELFF. The CDR3 DNA reads as TGTGCCAGCAATCGACCCCAGGGGCCCGGGGAGCTGTTTTTT.

Here the CDR3 reads CASRGRGDNEQFF. In DNA form, the CDR3 reads TGTGCCAGCAGAGGACGGGGGGACAATGAGCAGTTCTTC. V gene TRBV2 combines with J gene TRBJ2-1; TRBD2 agrees at 7 bases. CDR1 SNHLY and CDR2 FYNNEI come from the germline V gene. The length of the CDR3 is 13 residues. Germline trimming cut 6 bases from V and 5 bases from J; bases unmatched to any gene: 4.

This chain joins TRBV15 and TRBJ2-1; no definite D call. This CDR3 spans 12 amino acids. V was pared by 6 bases and J by 7 bases, with 10 bases between. CDR1 is LNHNV, CDR2 YYDKDF, per germline (reference sequence). CDR3 nucleotides: TGTGCCACCAGTAAGTTGGAGAATGAGCAGTTCTTC. This codes for CATSKLENEQFF.

Only one count was recorded for this clonotype. J is TRBJ1-1 and V is TRBV11-2; D call uncertain. CDR1 and CDR2 from the germline V gene are SGHAT and FQNNGV. The CDR3 totals 14 residues. Trimming left V 5 bases short and J 11 bases short, with 21 bases between. DNA for the CDR3: TGTGCCAGCAGCCCTACAACCGGCGCACCCGGGGCTTTCTTT. Translated: CASSPTTGAPGAFF. Supplemented by reference TRBV11-2 and TRBJ1-1, the full variable domain reads EAGVAQSPRYKIIEKRQSVAFWCNPISGHATLYWYQQILGQGPKLLIQFQNNGVVDDSQLPKDRFSAERLKGVDSTLKIQPAKLEDSAVYLCASSPTTGAPGAFFGQGTRLTVV.

The genes are TRBV27 and TRBJ2-3; D not certain. Trimming removed 2 bases from V and 13 bases from J, with 22 bases in between. There are 15 residues in the CDR3. The V gene's germline CDR1 is MNHEY and CDR2 SMNVEV (reference sequence). This CDR3 reads CASSLGDDPFVAEYF. The CDR3 DNA is TGTGCCAGCAGTTTAGGGGATGACCCCTTCGTCGCAGAGTATTTT.

The rearrangement joins TRBV7-9 to TRBJ2-5; 7 bases map to TRBD1. The V gene's germline CDR1 is SEHNR and CDR2 FQNEAQ (reference sequence). The V segment lost 6 bases and the J segment 1 base; nucleotides outside the gene matches: 8. The CDR3 runs 15 residues. In DNA, the CDR3 is TGTGCCAGCAGGCCCCTTGGGACAGCCCAAGAGACCCAGTACTTC. Protein: CASRPLGTAQETQYF.

This clonotype has a handful of counts. The rearrangement links TRBV3-1 to TRBJ1-6; D not certain. Germline CDR1 reads LGHDT; CDR2 reads YNNKEL (reference sequence). The CDR3 extends over 14 amino acids. V was pared by 1 base and J by 8 bases, with 9 bases between. CDR3 bases: TGTGCCAGCAGCCAAGCTACCACGGATTCACCCCTCCACTTT. Its translation: CASSQATTDSPLHF.

This clonotype was observed a few times. This chain connects TRBV12-3 or TRBV12-4 to TRBJ1-2; D remains unclear. With 6 bases removed from V and 5 bases from J, the gap between germline ends came to 10 bases. The CDR3 length is 12 residues. The chain's CDR3 is CASSRILYGYTF. The CDR3 coding sequence is TGTGCCAGCAGCCGAATCCTGTATGGCTACACCTTC.